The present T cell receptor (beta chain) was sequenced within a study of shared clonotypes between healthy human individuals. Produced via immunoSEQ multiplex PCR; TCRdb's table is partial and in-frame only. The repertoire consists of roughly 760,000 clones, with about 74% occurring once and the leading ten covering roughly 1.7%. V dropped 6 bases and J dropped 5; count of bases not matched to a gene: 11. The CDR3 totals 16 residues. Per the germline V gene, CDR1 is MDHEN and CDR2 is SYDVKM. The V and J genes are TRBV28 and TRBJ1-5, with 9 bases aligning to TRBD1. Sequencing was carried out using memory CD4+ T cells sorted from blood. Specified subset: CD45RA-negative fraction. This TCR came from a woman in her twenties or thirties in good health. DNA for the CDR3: TGTGCCAGCAGGCCTAGCGACAGGGGGATACATCAGCCCCAGCATTTT. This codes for CASRPSDRGIHQPQHF.